The clone carrying this T cell receptor (beta chain) was detected only a few times. Its antigen is still unknown. From germline, CDR1 is DFQATT and CDR2 SNEGSKA (reference sequence). Trimming at V came to 0 bases and at J to 6 bases, leaving 10 bases not matched to a gene. This CDR3 has 16 residues. The sample belongs to a study of T cell repertoires in cytomegalovirus infection. Turning to the study itself: Shared public TCR beta signatures pointed to both CMV infection and a matching HLA type. General study results and limits: In two of eight donors, the top clonotype was HLA-C-restricted CMV-specific. Cumulative frequency of public TCR beta families picked out carriers of CMV plus the relevant HLA.

Using its own MiXCR run on the reads, TCRdb lists one record per CDR3 protein. The data contain just under 550,000 distinct CDR3 sequences, 26% of them singletons. Material for sequencing was PBMCs. The chain has TRBV20-1 and TRBJ2-3, with TRBD2 identical over 9 bases. The receptor comes from a human donor in good health (CMV status not recorded). Some clones in this sample may be carry-over from other donors' samples. For the CDR3, the DNA is TGCAGTGCTAGAGATCGGGGACTAGCCTTCGGTGATACGCAGTATTTT. Protein: CSARDRGLAFGDTQYF.